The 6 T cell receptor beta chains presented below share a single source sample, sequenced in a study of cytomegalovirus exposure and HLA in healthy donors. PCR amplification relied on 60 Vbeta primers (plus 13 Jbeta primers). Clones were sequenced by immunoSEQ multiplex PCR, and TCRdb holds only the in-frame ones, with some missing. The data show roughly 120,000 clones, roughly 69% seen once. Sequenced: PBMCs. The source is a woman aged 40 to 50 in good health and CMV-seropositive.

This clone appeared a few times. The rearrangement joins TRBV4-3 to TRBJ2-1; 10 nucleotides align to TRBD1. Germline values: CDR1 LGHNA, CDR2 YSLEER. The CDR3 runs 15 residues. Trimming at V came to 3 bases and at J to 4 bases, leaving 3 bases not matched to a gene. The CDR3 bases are TGCGCCAGCAGCCACGGGACAGGGGAGTACAATGAGCAGTTCTTC. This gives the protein CASSHGTGEYNEQFF.

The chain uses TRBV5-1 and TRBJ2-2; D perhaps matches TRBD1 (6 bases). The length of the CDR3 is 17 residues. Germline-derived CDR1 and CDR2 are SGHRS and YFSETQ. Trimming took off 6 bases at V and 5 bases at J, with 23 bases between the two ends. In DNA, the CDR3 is TGCGCCAGCACGGAGACAGGCTGGGATGGGATTACCGGGGAGCTGTTTTTT. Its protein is CASTETGWDGITGELFF.

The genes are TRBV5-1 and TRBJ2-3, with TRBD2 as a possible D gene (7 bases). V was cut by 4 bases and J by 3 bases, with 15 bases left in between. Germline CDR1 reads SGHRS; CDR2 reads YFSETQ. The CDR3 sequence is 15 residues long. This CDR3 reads CASSHRDGRTDTQYF. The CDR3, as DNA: TGCGCCAGCAGCCACAGGGACGGGAGGACAGATACGCAGTATTTT.

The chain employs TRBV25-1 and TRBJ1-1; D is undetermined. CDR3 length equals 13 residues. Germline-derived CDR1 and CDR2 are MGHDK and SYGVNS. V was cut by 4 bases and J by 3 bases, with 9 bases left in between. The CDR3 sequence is CASSGTRDTEAFF. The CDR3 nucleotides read TGTGCCAGCAGTGGGACGAGGGACACTGAAGCTTTCTTT.

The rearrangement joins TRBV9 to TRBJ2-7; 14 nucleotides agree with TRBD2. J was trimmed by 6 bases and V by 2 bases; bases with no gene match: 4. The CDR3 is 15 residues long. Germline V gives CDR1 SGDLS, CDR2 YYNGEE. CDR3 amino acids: CASSVTSGRAGEQYF. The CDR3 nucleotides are TGTGCCAGCAGCGTGACTAGCGGGAGGGCTGGCGAGCAGTACTTC.

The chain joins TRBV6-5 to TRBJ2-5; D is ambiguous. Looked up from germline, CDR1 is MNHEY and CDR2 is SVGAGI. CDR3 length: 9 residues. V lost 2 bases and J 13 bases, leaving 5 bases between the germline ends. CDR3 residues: CASSYHPYF. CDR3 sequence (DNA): TGTGCCAGCAGTTACCATCCGTACTTC.